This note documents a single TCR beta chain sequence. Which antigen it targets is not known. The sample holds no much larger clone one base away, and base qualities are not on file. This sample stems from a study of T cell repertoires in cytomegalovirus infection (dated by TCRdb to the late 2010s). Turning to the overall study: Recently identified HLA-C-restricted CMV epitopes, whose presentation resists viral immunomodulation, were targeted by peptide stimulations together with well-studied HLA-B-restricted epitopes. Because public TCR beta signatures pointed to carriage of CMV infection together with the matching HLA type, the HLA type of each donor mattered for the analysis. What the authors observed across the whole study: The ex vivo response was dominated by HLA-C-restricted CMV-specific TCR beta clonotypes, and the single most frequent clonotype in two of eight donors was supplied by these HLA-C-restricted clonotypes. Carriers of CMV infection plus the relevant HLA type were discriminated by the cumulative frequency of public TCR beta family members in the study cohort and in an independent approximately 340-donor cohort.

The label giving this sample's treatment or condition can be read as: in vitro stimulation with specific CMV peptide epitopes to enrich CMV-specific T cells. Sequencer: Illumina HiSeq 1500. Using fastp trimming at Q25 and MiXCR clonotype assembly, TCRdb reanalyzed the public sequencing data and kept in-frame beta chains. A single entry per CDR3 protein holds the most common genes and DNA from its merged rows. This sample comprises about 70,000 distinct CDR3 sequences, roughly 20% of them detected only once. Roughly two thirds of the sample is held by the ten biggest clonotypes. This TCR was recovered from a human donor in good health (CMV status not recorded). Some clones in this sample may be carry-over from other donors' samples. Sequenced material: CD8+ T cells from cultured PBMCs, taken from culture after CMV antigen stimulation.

The nucleotide sequence is given as TGTGCCAGCGGAAGAGGGATTACTGAAGCTTTCTTT. Its protein is CASGRGITEAFF. This receptor chain uses TRBV7-6 and TRBJ1-1; the D gene identity is not certain. V is clipped by 8 bases and J by 5 bases, and the sequence between their germline boundaries is 12 bases long. The CDR3 measures 12 amino acids from cysteine to phenylalanine. The sequence is cut down to CDR3 DNA, 36 bases in frame from base 1. Sequences SGHVS (CDR1) and FNYEAQ (CDR2) are obtained from the germline V gene.